The clone carrying this TCR beta chain has more than one count but fewer than ten. What it recognizes is unknown. These data belong to a study of T cells in Graves' hyperthyroidism and ophthalmopathy. In the study overall: Peripheral blood was taken when the disease was first diagnosed, before any treatment began. The study's findings and limits: Ophthalmopathy was told apart from stable hyperthyroidism by a 13 V-J model.

The TCR beta CDR3 regions underwent amplification using RNA transcripts as the source. TCR CDR3 regions were first amplified by RT-PCR with HTBI primers. TCRdb ran MiXCR on the multiplex PCR reads and lists one entry per CDR3 protein. This sample yields approximately 600,000 distinct CDR3 sequences, of which 12% to 15% are seen a single time; over 6% belongs to the top ten. Exclusion of patients followed from uncontrolled infection, other autoimmune disease, pregnancy or lactation. Trimming took off 0 bases at V and 2 bases at J, with 12 bases between the two ends. CDR3 length equals 15 residues. The germline V gene has CDR1 SGDLS and CDR2 YYNGEE.

The sample comprised blood. V and J are TRBV9 and TRBJ2-7; D perhaps matches TRBD2 (5 bases). The TCR comes from a young woman with Graves' ophthalmopathy. The CDR3 DNA reads as TGTGCCAGCAGCGTAGAGGTTGCGGGCCCCTACGAGCAGTACTTC. Translating gives CASSVEVAGPYEQYF.